Detailed here is one T cell receptor (beta chain). The antigen is undetermined. Viral peptide pools were used in the ViraFEST assay to expand antigen-specific CD4+ T cells, and sequencing came afterward. The culture ran for approximately nine days before CD4+ T cells were isolated. Recipients of the vaccine had no prior SARS-CoV-2 infection and negative nucleocapsid antibodies. Cultures got half-medium changes with IL-2 on days 3 and 7. CDR3 length: 14 amino acids. Per the germline V gene, CDR1 is GTSNPN and CDR2 is SVGIG (reference sequence). Trimming cost V 1 base and J 4 bases, with 10 bases left between them. This sample is part of a study of vaccination effects on CD4 cells after COVID-19. Generated by immunoSEQ multiplex PCR, the TCRdb table keeps only in-frame clones and is missing some. Of around 79,000 clones in the sample, about 70% were seen once. General observations from the study: The study had few convalescent patients and no early post-infection timepoints.

The starting material was CD4+ T cells from PBMCs cultured with HCoV-229E spike peptides, obtained before COVID-19 vaccination. The genes are TRBV30 and TRBJ1-4; D is ambiguous. This clonotype was sampled from a human donor who received a COVID-19 vaccine. The CDR3 DNA sequence: TGTGCCTGGAGTGAAGTCAGCTTTAATGAAAAACTGTTTTTT. Translation gives CAWSEVSFNEKLFF.